These T cell receptor beta chains were read from a single sample in a study of read filtering for tumor transcriptome and immune sequencing. From the reads, TCRdb called clonotypes with MiXCR, one entry per CDR3 protein. Among more than 45,000 distinct CDR3 sequences listed, 9% to 15% were seen once. Sample: a population of CD138-negative cells sorted from bone marrow. The source of these receptors is a donor at least 40 years old with multiple myeloma. Both conserved end residues are part of each CDR3. The order of the fields is CDR3 DNA, CDR3 protein, V gene, D gene, clone size, CDR3 length, J gene. D genes are given only for firm matches. Not all rows give a size; the values are once, few, many and, for expanded clones, a class.

cdr3_nt: TGTGCCAGCAGCGTAGAGCCCCATCGGCAGGTGAACACTGAAGCTTTCTTT; cdr3_aa: CASSVEPHRQVNTEAFF; v_call: TRBV9; d_call: NA; clone_size: many; cdr3_length: 17; j_call: TRBJ1-1
cdr3_nt: TGTGCCAGCAGCTTAGAACCCCTCGTCGGGGAGCTGTTTTTT; cdr3_aa: CASSLEPLVGELFF; v_call: TRBV11-2; d_call: NA; clone_size: many; cdr3_length: 14; j_call: TRBJ2-2
cdr3_nt: TGCAGCGTGGTAAGGCAGGTGGGGGATGAGCAGTCCTTC; cdr3_aa: CSVVRQVGDEQSF; v_call: TRBV29-1; d_call: NA; clone_size: NA; cdr3_length: 13; j_call: TRBJ2-1
cdr3_nt: TGTGCCAGCAGTGAAGATGGCAATCAGCCCCAGCATTTT; cdr3_aa: CASSEDGNQPQHF; v_call: TRBV2; d_call: NA; clone_size: few; cdr3_length: 13; j_call: TRBJ1-5
cdr3_nt: TGCGCCAGCAGCCCCGGGGGTCCTTTTGCCTCCTACGAGCAGTACTTC; cdr3_aa: CASSPGGPFASYEQYF; v_call: TRBV5-1; d_call: NA; clone_size: many; cdr3_length: 16; j_call: TRBJ2-7
cdr3_nt: TGTGCCACCAGCAGAGCCCTGACGGGGGGTGACAATGAGCAGTTCTTC; cdr3_aa: CATSRALTGGDNEQFF; v_call: TRBV15; d_call: TRBD2; clone_size: many; cdr3_length: 16; j_call: TRBJ2-1
cdr3_nt: TGCAGCGTTGAAGATTACAGAGAGAACACTGAAGCTTTCTTT; cdr3_aa: CSVEDYRENTEAFF; v_call: TRBV29-1; d_call: NA; clone_size: many; cdr3_length: 14; j_call: TRBJ1-1
cdr3_nt: TGTGCCAGCAGCTTAGGGATCACCTCGACTCAGCCCCAGCATTTT; cdr3_aa: CASSLGITSTQPQHF; v_call: TRBV7-2; d_call: NA; clone_size: NA; cdr3_length: 15; j_call: TRBJ1-5
cdr3_nt: TGTGCCAGCAGCTATACCGCAGGCGGCCTGGGTGGGACTGAAGCTTTCTTT; cdr3_aa: CASSYTAGGLGGTEAFF; v_call: TRBV7-9; d_call: NA; clone_size: many; cdr3_length: 17; j_call: TRBJ1-1
cdr3_nt: TGCGCCAGCAGCTCGGGGGGCCGTAGAGATACGCAGTATTTT; cdr3_aa: CASSSGGRRDTQYF; v_call: TRBV5-1; d_call: NA; clone_size: many; cdr3_length: 14; j_call: TRBJ2-3
cdr3_nt: TGCAGTGCTAGGGTCCCACGTAGCGGGGAGTACTACGAGCAGTACTTC; cdr3_aa: CSARVPRSGEYYEQYF; v_call: TRBV20-1; d_call: TRBD2; clone_size: many; cdr3_length: 16; j_call: TRBJ2-7
cdr3_nt: TGTGCCAGCAGCTTAGGCCAGCGGGGGTTCACAGATACGCAGTATTTT; cdr3_aa: CASSLGQRGFTDTQYF; v_call: TRBV7-6; d_call: TRBD2; clone_size: many; cdr3_length: 16; j_call: TRBJ2-3
cdr3_nt: TGTGCCAGCAGTGCACAGGGATACTACGAGCAGTACTTC; cdr3_aa: CASSAQGYYEQYF; v_call: TRBV2; d_call: NA; clone_size: NA; cdr3_length: 13; j_call: TRBJ2-7